This T cell receptor beta chain emerged from a study of blood T cell repertoires in COVID-19. On the study more broadly: The study drew acute and convalescent COVID-19 samples from the United States, Italy and Spain. Nucleic acid was either cDNA or gDNA, and it came from T cells, B-cell-depleted T cells, or PBMCs.

This table comes from immunoSEQ multiplex PCR, and its TCRdb copy is limited to in-frame clones, with some not included. The data show roughly 55,000 clones, around nine tenths seen once. Judged by abundance, this clone is medium-sized. What was sequenced was peripheral blood. The source of this sequence is a man aged 45-65 years with active COVID-19.

The CDR3 DNA follows: TGTGCCAGCAGCCCCAAATGGGGGGTCCCTGAAGCTTTCTTT. This translates into CASSPKWGVPEAFF. This chain uses TRBV7-9 with TRBJ1-1; perhaps TRBD1 as D (5 bases). Germline V gene lookup returns CDR1 SEHNR and CDR2 FQNEAQ (reference sequence). Trimming pared 5 bases from V and 6 bases from J, leaving 16 bases between. The CDR3 spans 14 residues.